This T cell receptor (beta chain) was recorded in a study of OX40 agonist ivuxolimab in advanced cancers. The assay was immunoSEQ multiplex PCR, and TCRdb's table has in-frame clones only and misses some. Found here are over 65,000 clones, roughly 80% of them singletons; the top ten hold about 5.5%. Germline trimming cut 5 bases from V and 1 base from J; bases unmatched to any gene: 4. Germline V CDR1 and CDR2: SGHTA, FQGTGA. There are 15 residues in the CDR3. This chain connects TRBV7-3 to TRBJ2-7; the match to TRBD2 covers 11 bases. This material consisted of CD4+ or CD8+ T cells sorted from blood, taken in a trial of the OX40 agonist ivuxolimab. This clonotype originated in an adult with an advanced solid tumor such as melanoma, head and neck, liver or kidney cancer. CDR3 amino acids: CASSTLAGGSYEQYF. DNA of the CDR3: TGTGCCAGCAGCACCCTAGCGGGAGGTTCCTACGAGCAGTACTTC.